The 26 T cell receptor beta chains given below trace back to one sample, sequenced in a study of CD8+CD57+ T cells in acquired aplastic anemia. In patients chosen for sequencing, flow cytometry had shown CD8+CD57+ cell expansion. Template material for TCR beta VDJ and CDR3 profiling consisted of genomic DNA. TCRdb re-called the reads with MiXCR, one entry per CDR3 protein. The sample lists approximately 180,000 distinct CDR3 sequences, about half occurring once. The sample consisted of sorted CD4+, CD8+, or CD8+CD57+ T cells (not recorded which) from PBMCs. The source is a human donor with aplastic anemia.

The chain employs TRBV6-5 and TRBJ2-3; the match to TRBD1 covers 10 bases. The V gene's germline CDR1 is MNHEY and CDR2 SVGAGI. The junction had 6 bases not matched to a gene; V was cut back by 4 bases and J by 2 bases. There are 16 residues in the CDR3. CDR3 in amino acids: CASSSWTGGNTDTQYF. CDR3 nucleotide sequence: TGTGCCAGCAGTTCGTGGACAGGGGGGAACACAGATACGCAGTATTTT.

This clonotype was seen at least ten times. J is TRBJ2-5 and V is TRBV24-1; either TRBD1 or TRBD2 may supply D (5 bases each). Germline V gives CDR1 KGHDR, CDR2 SFDVKD. The CDR3 totals 14 residues. Trimming removed 3 bases from V and 5 bases from J, with 12 bases in between. CDR3 sequence reads: CATSDATEGETQYF. Written as DNA, the CDR3 is TGTGCCACCAGTGATGCGACAGAGGGGGAGACCCAGTACTTC.

There are many counts of this clonotype. The chain is built from TRBV6-1 and TRBJ1-2; 7 bases line up with TRBD1. V gave up 4 bases and J gave up 4 bases; unmatched junction bases: 6. The CDR3 length is 14 residues. The germline V gene encodes CDR1 MNHNS and CDR2 SASEGT. The CDR3 DNA is TGTGCCAGCAGTGCCCACCGGGACAGCTATGGCTACACCTTC. This encodes CASSAHRDSYGYTF.

The chain links TRBV5-6 to TRBJ2-5; TRBD1 aligns across 7 bases. Germline CDR1 is SGHDT and CDR2 is YYEEEE. V shed 2 bases and J 5 bases; nucleotides not matched to a gene: 9. The CDR3 runs to 15 residues. The chain's CDR3 is CASSFATGLRETQYF. Written as DNA, the CDR3 is TGTGCCAGCAGCTTTGCGACAGGGCTCCGGGAGACCCAGTACTTC.

The chain carries TRBV15 and TRBJ1-6; TRBD1 aligns across 11 bases. The CDR3 loop spans 15 amino acids. The J segment lost 9 bases and the V segment lost 0 bases, leaving 1 base of the junction unmatched. Germline loops: CDR1 LNHNV, CDR2 YYDKDF (reference sequence). CDR3 sequence (DNA): TGTGCCACCAGCAGAGAGGACAGGGGGCTTTCACCCCTCCACTTT. This encodes CATSREDRGLSPLHF. Supplemented by reference TRBV15 and TRBJ1-6, the full variable domain reads DAMVIQNPRYQVTQFGKPVTLSCSQTLNHNVMYWYQQKSSQAPKLLFHYYDKDFNNEADTPDNFQSRRPNTSFCFLDIRSPGLGDTAMYLCATSREDRGLSPLHFGNGTRLTVT.

V is TRBV30 and J is TRBJ1-2; TRBD1 matches 7 bases. The junction had 4 bases not matched to a gene; V was cut back by 6 bases and J by 0 bases. CDR1 is GTSNPN and CDR2 is SVGIG in the germline V gene (reference sequence). The CDR3 loop spans 13 amino acids. The CDR3 nucleotides are TGTGCCTGCCCGGGACAGCCTAACTATGGCTACACCTTC. This encodes CACPGQPNYGYTF.

This clonotype was observed many times. V usage is TRBV19 and J usage is TRBJ2-3; TRBD1 aligns across 10 bases. This CDR3 is 14 amino acids long. CDR1 and CDR2 from the germline V gene are LNHDA and SQIVND (reference sequence). Unmatched junction bases numbered 3, after V lost 5 bases and J lost 4 bases. The CDR3, as DNA: TGTGCCAGTAGTGACAGGGGGCTTTCAGATACGCAGTATTTT. This gives the protein CASSDRGLSDTQYF.

The chain carries TRBV7-3 and TRBJ1-6; maybe TRBD1 (6 bases). The CDR3 is 17 residues long. Trimming took 3 bases from V and 5 from J, leaving 17 bases between them. Germline assignment: CDR1 SGHTA and CDR2 FQGTGA. The CDR3 here is CASSFIPQGGDNSPLHF. The CDR3 DNA reads TGTGCCAGCAGCTTTATTCCACAGGGTGGGGATAATTCACCCCTCCACTTT.

The chain employs TRBV10-1 and TRBJ2-5; 9 bases align to TRBD1. V trimming: 9 bases; J trimming: 3 bases; junction bases outside the gene matches: 8. The CDR3 is 14 residues long. Looked up from germline, CDR1 is WNHNN and CDR2 is SYGVQD (reference sequence). This CDR3 reads CARGGGDREETQYF. CDR3 bases: TGCGCCAGAGGGGGTGGGGACAGGGAAGAGACCCAGTACTTC.

The chain couples TRBV29-1 to TRBJ2-5; a weak D match, TRBD2 (6 bases). Trimming stripped 4 bases from V and 4 bases from J, with 16 bases between. This CDR3 has 14 residues. The germline V gene has CDR1 SQVTM and CDR2 ANQGSEA. CDR3 in amino acids: CSVARLEGRETQYF. The DNA for the CDR3 is TGCAGCGTTGCCCGATTGGAGGGGCGAGAGACCCAGTACTTC.

This sequence joins TRBV6-4 and TRBJ2-2; TRBD2 matches at 7 bases. Germline CDR1 and CDR2: MRHNA and SNTAGT. V gave up 2 bases and J gave up 6 bases; unmatched junction bases: 3. The CDR3 length is 14 residues. Written as DNA, the CDR3 is TGTGCCAGCAGTGACCAGACTAGCTCCGGGGAGCTGTTTTTT. It specifies CASSDQTSSGELFF.

By frequency in the sample, this clonotype is medium-sized. V gene TRBV19 combines with J gene TRBJ2-1, with D maybe TRBD2 (6 bases). The CDR3 spans 14 residues. The germline V gene encodes CDR1 LNHDA and CDR2 SQIVND (reference sequence). V shed 7 bases and J shed 0 bases, with 10 bases lying between them. The DNA of the CDR3 is TGTGCCAGTACCGTCGGGAGCTCCTACAATGAGCAGTTCTTC. Its translation: CASTVGSSYNEQFF.

This clonotype was seen a handful of times. CDR3 region: CATGTAKEAFF. For the CDR3, the DNA is TGTGCCACCGGGACGGCTAAAGAAGCTTTCTTT. J is TRBJ1-1 and V is TRBV7-9; TRBD1 might be the D (5 bases). This CDR3 is 11 amino acids long. V was trimmed by 10 bases and J by 8 bases, leaving 14 bases between them. Germline V lookup: CDR1 SEHNR, CDR2 FQNEAQ (reference sequence).

This clonotype was seen repeatedly, ten times or more. The chain is built from TRBV3-1 and TRBJ2-7, with 7 bases lining up with TRBD2. The length of the CDR3 is 12 residues. CDR1 and CDR2 (germline): LGHDT, YNNKEL (reference sequence). V gave up 6 bases and J gave up 7 bases; unmatched junction bases: 6. The CDR3 region is CASSPGGGEQYF. CDR3 bases: TGTGCCAGCAGTCCCGGGGGAGGGGAGCAGTACTTC.

This chain connects TRBV15 to TRBJ2-3; TRBD2 matches at 15 bases. Germline assignment: CDR1 LNHNV and CDR2 YYDKDF (reference sequence). Trimming at V came to 1 base and at J to 6 bases, leaving 8 bases not matched to a gene. The CDR3 is 18 amino acids. CDR3 sequence reads: CATSRVLGTSGGTDTQYF. For the CDR3, the DNA is TGTGCCACCAGCAGAGTGCTCGGGACTAGCGGGGGGACCGATACGCAGTATTTT. The full variable domain, in which reference TRBV15 and TRBJ2-3 provide the parts outside the CDR3, is DAMVIQNPRYQVTQFGKPVTLSCSQTLNHNVMYWYQQKSSQAPKLLFHYYDKDFNNEADTPDNFQSRRPNTSFCFLDIRSPGLGDTAMYLCATSRVLGTSGGTDTQYFGPGTRLTVL.

The chain employs TRBV7-4 and TRBJ2-7; D is possibly TRBD2 (6 bases). The germline CDR1 and CDR2 sequences are SGHVT and SQSDAQ. With 6 bases removed from V and 0 bases from J, the gap between germline ends came to 12 bases. The CDR3 consists of 14 residues. CDR3 DNA: TGTGCCAGCAGACTACACGGGAGCTCCTACGAGCAGTACTTC. This translates into CASRLHGSSYEQYF.

This clonotype was seen at least ten times. The chain employs TRBV2 and TRBJ1-1, with a weak D call TRBD1 (6 bases). CDR1 is SNHLY, CDR2 FYNNEI, per germline. There are 15 residues in the CDR3. Trimming pared 1 base from V and 6 bases from J, leaving 15 bases between. CDR3 residues: CASSEGWGRAPEAFF. The CDR3 coding sequence is TGTGCCAGCAGTGAAGGCTGGGGGCGGGCCCCTGAAGCTTTCTTT.

The rearrangement links TRBV11-3 to TRBJ2-7; either TRBD1 or TRBD2 may supply D (5 bases each). The V end lost 5 bases, the J end lost 5 bases, and 16 bases lay between the germline ends. Germline V lookup: CDR1 SGHNT, CDR2 YENEEA. This CDR3 spans 14 amino acids. The CDR3 nucleotides read TGTGCCAGCAGCCTGGGACCTTCAGACCACGAGCAGTACTTC. Translation: CASSLGPSDHEQYF.

This chain connects TRBV5-4 to TRBJ1-3; D unclear. Trimming pared 0 bases from V and 1 base from J, leaving 11 bases between. Germline V lookup: CDR1 SGHNT, CDR2 YYREEE (reference sequence). The CDR3 sequence is 16 residues long. The CDR3 is CASSLAAGRSGNTIYF. The CDR3 nucleotides read TGTGCCAGCAGCTTGGCGGCGGGTAGATCTGGAAACACCATATATTTT.

V is TRBV5-1 and J is TRBJ2-6; D is ambiguous. CDR1 is SGHRS, CDR2 YFSETQ, per germline. CDR3 size: 17 residues. V was clipped by 3 bases and J by 2 bases, with 15 bases between them. The CDR3 coding sequence is TGCGCCAGCAGCTATTCGTCCCACCTCGCTGGGGCCAACGTCCTGACTTTC. Translated, it gives CASSYSSHLAGANVLTF.

About this clonotype: It may be a read error: a sequence one base away is much more abundant. The chain carries TRBV5-6 and TRBJ2-7; D is unclear. The CDR3 runs 11 residues. Germline CDR1 and CDR2: SGHDT and YYEEEE. The CDR3 nucleotides are TGTGCCAGCAGCTTAGAGATTGAGCGGTACTTC. It is translated as CASSLEIERYF.

V and J are TRBV20-1 and TRBJ2-7; a possible D gene is TRBD2 (6 bases). The CDR3 contains 15 residues. Deletions cut 0 bases from V and 6 bases from J, with 18 bases between. Per germline, CDR1 DFQATT and CDR2 SNEGSKA (reference sequence). CDR3 nucleotides: TGCAGTGCTAGAGACCCAGCGGGCCTGACATCCGAGCAGTACTTC. Translated: CSARDPAGLTSEQYF.

With regard to this clonotype: This clone may be a read error of a much larger clone one base away. The CDR3 DNA follows: TGTGCCAGCAGCCGAACGGGACAGCACATGAACACTGGAGCTTTCTTT. Its translation: CASSRTGQHMNTGAFF. V and J are TRBV2 and TRBJ1-1; the match to TRBD1 covers 7 bases. CDR1 SNHLY and CDR2 FYNNEI come from the germline V gene. The CDR3 covers 16 residues.

In its sample, this clonotype was seen a few times. The chain employs TRBV28 and TRBJ2-7; 7 bases map to TRBD2. J lost 4 bases, V lost 2 bases, and 2 bases had no gene match. The CDR3 extends over 13 amino acids. Germline V CDR1 and CDR2: MDHEN, SYDVKM. The CDR3 loop reads CASSLGLGYEQYF. DNA for the CDR3: TGTGCCAGCAGTTTAGGACTAGGGTACGAGCAGTACTTC. The full variable domain, its missing parts supplied by reference TRBV28 and TRBJ2-7, is DVKVTQSSRYLVKRTGEKVFLECVQDMDHENMFWYRQDPGLGLRLIYFSYDVKMKEKGDIPEGYSVSREKKERFSLILESASTNQTSMYLCASSLGLGYEQYFGPGTRLTVT.

Remarks on this clonotype: Germline and junction disagree at one end, which may indicate a read error. The chain is built from TRBV10-3 and TRBJ2-5; D unresolved. This CDR3 comprises 14 residues. CDR1 ENHRY and CDR2 SYGVKD come from the germline V gene. The CDR3 is CASSSGRVGETQYF. For the CDR3, the DNA is TGTGCCAGCAGTTCGGGCCGAGTGGGAGAGACCCAGTACTTC.

This clonotype was found many times. The gene calls are TRBV7-3 and TRBJ2-3; D gene unclear. Germline V lookup: CDR1 SGHTA, CDR2 FQGTGA. CDR3 length: 13 residues. V lost 0 bases, J lost 4 bases, and 5 bases lay in between. The CDR3 DNA is TGTGCCAGCAGCTTAACGGGTCCAGATACGCAGTATTTT. Amino acid sequence: CASSLTGPDTQYF.